This T cell receptor (beta chain) was documented in a study of blood T cell repertoires in COVID-19. Study information: Material from acute and convalescent COVID-19 was sourced from the United States, Italy and Spain. The cDNA or gDNA used as material had been derived from T cells, B-cell-depleted T cells, or PBMCs.

Original processing methods: The authors estimated nucleated cell counts from reference gene primer amplification. Method: immunoSEQ multiplex PCR; TCRdb's copy keeps in-frame clones and lacks some. V and J calls and clone size are copied from that table; D and trimming were computed from the DNA. This table has about 140,000 clones, 60% to 80% appearing once. The V and J ends lost 4 bases and 1 base, in that order; junction bases with no gene match: 7. This CDR3 comprises 16 residues. Germline V CDR1 and CDR2: SEHNR, FQNEAQ (reference sequence). Sequenced: peripheral blood. The sequence came from a woman between 50 and 59 years old with active or convalescent COVID-19. This chain joins TRBV7-9 and TRBJ1-2; 9 bases fit TRBD1. Written as DNA, the CDR3 is TGTGCCAGCAGCTCGACAGGGGGGCCCGATAACTATGGCTACACCTTC. This gives the protein CASSSTGGPDNYGYTF.